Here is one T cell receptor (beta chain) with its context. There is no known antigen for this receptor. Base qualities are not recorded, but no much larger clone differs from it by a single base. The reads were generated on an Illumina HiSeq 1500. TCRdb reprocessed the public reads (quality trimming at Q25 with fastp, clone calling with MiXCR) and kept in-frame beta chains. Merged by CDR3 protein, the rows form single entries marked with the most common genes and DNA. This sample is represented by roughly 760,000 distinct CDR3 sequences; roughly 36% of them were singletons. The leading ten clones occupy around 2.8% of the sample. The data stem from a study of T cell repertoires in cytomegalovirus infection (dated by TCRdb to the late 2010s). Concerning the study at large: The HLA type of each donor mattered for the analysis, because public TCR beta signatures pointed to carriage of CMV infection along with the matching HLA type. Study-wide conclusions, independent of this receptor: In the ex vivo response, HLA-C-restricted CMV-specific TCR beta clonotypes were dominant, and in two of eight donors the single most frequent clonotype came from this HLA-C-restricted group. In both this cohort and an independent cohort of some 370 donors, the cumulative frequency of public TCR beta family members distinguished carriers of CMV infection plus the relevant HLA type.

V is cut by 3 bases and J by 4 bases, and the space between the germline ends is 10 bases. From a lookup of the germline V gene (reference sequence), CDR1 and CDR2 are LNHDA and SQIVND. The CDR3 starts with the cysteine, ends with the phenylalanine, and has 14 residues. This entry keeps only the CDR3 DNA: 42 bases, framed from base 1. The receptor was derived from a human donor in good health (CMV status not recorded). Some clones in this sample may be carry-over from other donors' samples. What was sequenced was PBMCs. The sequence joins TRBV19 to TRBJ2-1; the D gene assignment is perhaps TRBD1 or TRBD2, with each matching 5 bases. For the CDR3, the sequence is CASSIPGPYNEQFF. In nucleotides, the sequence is TGTGCCAGTAGTATTCCGGGACCATACAATGAGCAGTTCTTC.